The clone carrying this T cell receptor (beta chain) was picked up a small number of times. With 5 bases removed from V and 0 bases from J, the gap between germline ends came to 14 bases. Germline CDR1 LGHDT, CDR2 YNNKEL (reference sequence). The CDR3 is 15 residues long. It was considered stable Graves' hyperthyroidism when ophthalmopathy did not progress within 18 months. In patients aged 18 to 65, hyperthyroidism was newly diagnosed, with duration under 2 months. The data were obtained in a study of T cells in Graves' hyperthyroidism and ophthalmopathy. Researchers took RNA transcripts and amplified the TCR beta CDR3 regions from them. An initial round of RT-PCR targeting the TCR CDR3 relied on the HTBI primer set. In TCRdb, the multiplex PCR reads were re-called with MiXCR into one record per CDR3 protein. The table shows a few hundred thousand distinct CDR3 sequences, with 14% occurring only once.

Sequenced sample: blood. The clonotype comes from a woman aged 18-29 years with Graves' hyperthyroidism. The J gene is TRBJ2-7, the V gene TRBV3-1; maybe TRBD2 (5 bases). Written as DNA, the CDR3 is TGTGCCAGCAGCGTTTCCCTGGGGAGCTCCTACGAGCAGTACTTC. Translating it yields CASSVSLGSSYEQYF.